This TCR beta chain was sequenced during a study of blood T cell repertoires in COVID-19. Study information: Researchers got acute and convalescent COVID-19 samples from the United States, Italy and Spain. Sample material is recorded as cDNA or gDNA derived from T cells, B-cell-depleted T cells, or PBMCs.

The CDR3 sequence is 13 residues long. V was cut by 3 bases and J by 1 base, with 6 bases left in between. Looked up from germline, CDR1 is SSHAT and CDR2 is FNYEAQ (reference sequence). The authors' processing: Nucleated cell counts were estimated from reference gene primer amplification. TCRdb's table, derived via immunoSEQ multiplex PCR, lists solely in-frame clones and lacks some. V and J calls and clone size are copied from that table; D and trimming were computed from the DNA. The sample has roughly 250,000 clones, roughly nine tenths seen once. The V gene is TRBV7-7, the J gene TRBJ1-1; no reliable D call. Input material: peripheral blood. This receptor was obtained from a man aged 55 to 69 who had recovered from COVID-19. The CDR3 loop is CASSLRENTEAFF. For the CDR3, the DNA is TGTGCCAGCAGCTTGCGAGAGAACACTGAAGCTTTCTTT.